The 20 T cell receptor beta chains below come from one sample, sequenced in a study of tumor and adjacent non-tumor tissue in lung cancer. No cell sorting was done before RNA was extracted from the tissue. A modified ARM-PCR protocol with three rounds of nested PCR amplified TCRbeta. TCRdb re-derived calls from the multiplex PCR reads in MiXCR, one entry per CDR3 protein. The sample yields under 100,000 distinct CDR3 sequences, roughly 75% seen once. The sample comprised lung tumor tissue. These receptors were taken from a woman in her seventies with non-small cell lung cancer.

This clonotype was observed once. DNA of the CDR3: TGTGCCAGCAGTCCCCGGGGGTTAGGATATCAGCCCCAGCATTTT. As protein: CASSPRGLGYQPQHF. This chain uses TRBV12-3 or TRBV12-4 with TRBJ1-5; a weak D match, TRBD1 (5 bases). There are 15 residues in the CDR3. Trimming removed 5 bases at V and 5 bases at J, with 16 bases between.

About this clonotype itself: An end of the junction does not agree with germline; a read error may underlie this. This sequence joins TRBV24-1 and TRBJ2-1; TRBD2 matches at 13 bases. Looked up from germline, CDR1 is KGHDR and CDR2 is SFDVKD. The CDR3 runs to 17 residues. The CDR3 region has the DNA TGTGCTACCAGTGATTTTACTTCGGGACTAGCGGGAAACGAGCAATTCTTC. This gives the protein CATSDFTSGLAGNEQFF.

The chain has TRBV12-3 or TRBV12-4 and TRBJ2-5; D is uncertain. The CDR3 runs to 16 residues. V lost 2 bases, J lost 2 bases, and 15 bases lay in between. The CDR3 DNA follows: TGTGCCAGCAGTTTATGGCTGGGGATACCTCAAGAGACCCAGTACTTC. Translated: CASSLWLGIPQETQYF.

This chain uses TRBV6-2 or TRBV6-3 with TRBJ1-2; TRBD1 might be the D (5 bases). The V gene lost 10 bases and the J gene lost 9 bases, with 18 bases spanning the gap. The CDR3 covers 12 residues. The germline V gene has CDR1 MNHEY and CDR2 SVGEGT. As DNA, the CDR3 is TGTGCCATCAATCGGGGGACGGATTGCTACACCTTC. As protein: CAINRGTDCYTF.

This clonotype is judged medium-sized. The chain couples TRBV28 to TRBJ1-5; TRBD1 matches at 7 bases. Per the germline V gene, CDR1 is MDHEN and CDR2 is SYDVKM. The CDR3 length is 18 residues. Trimming removed 6 bases from V and 1 base from J; junction bases left unmatched: 15. This CDR3 reads CASSFLPGTAWSNQPQHF. CDR3 nucleotide sequence: TGTGCCAGCAGCTTCTTACCTGGGACAGCCTGGAGCAATCAGCCCCAGCATTTT.

In regard to this clonotype: The CDR3 does not end in the conserved phenylalanine or tryptophan, so this is likely a read error. The chain joins TRBV12-3 or TRBV12-4 to TRBJ2-7; D remains unclear. The CDR3 has 13 residues. The ends were cut back, 5 bases at V and 5 bases at J, with 13 bases in the middle. The CDR3 sequence is CASSPGPANEQYL. CDR3 in DNA: TGTGCCAGCAGTCCGGGCCCCGCTAACGAGCAGTACTTA.

As concerns this clonotype: Just one base apart from a much larger clone, this may be a read error. The chain couples TRBV28 to TRBJ2-5; 8 nucleotides match TRBD1. Germline V lookup: CDR1 MDHEN, CDR2 SYDVKM. CDR3 length: 15 amino acids. Written as DNA, the CDR3 is TGTGCCAGCAATTTATGGACAGGGCGCGGGGAGACCCAGTACTTC. It codes for CASNLWTGRGETQYF.

Many counts were recorded for this clonotype. The chain links TRBV28 to TRBJ2-2; perhaps TRBD1 as D (7 bases). This CDR3 comprises 16 residues. Germline V gene lookup returns CDR1 MDHEN and CDR2 SYDVKM. Trimming removed 6 bases at V and 3 bases at J, with 17 bases between. The CDR3 DNA follows: TGTGCCAGCAGACGCGACAGGGAGGATGACACCGGGGAGCTGTTTTTT. It specifies CASRRDREDDTGELFF. Together with reference TRBV28 and TRBJ2-2, the CDR3 gives the full variable domain: DVKVTQSSRYLVKRTGEKVFLECVQDMDHENMFWYRQDPGLGLRLIYFSYDVKMKEKGDIPEGYSVSREKKERFSLILESASTNQTSMYLCASRRDREDDTGELFFGEGSRLTVL.

Regarding this clonotype: The junction and the germline gene differ at one end; a read error may be behind it. The genes are TRBV6-5 and TRBJ2-7; D may correspond to TRBD1 or TRBD2 (5 bases each). CDR1 MNHEY and CDR2 SVGAGI come from the germline V gene. The CDR3 extends over 16 amino acids. The CDR3 sequence: CANSYTWDGPYGEQYF. The CDR3 DNA reads TGTGCCAACAGTTACACATGGGACGGCCCGTATGGAGAGCAATACTTC.

The rearrangement uses TRBV29-1 and TRBJ1-1; perhaps TRBD1 as D (5 bases). Deletions cut 5 bases from V and 6 bases from J, with 34 bases between. CDR3 length: 19 residues. CDR1 is SQVTM, CDR2 ANQGSEA, per germline. The chain's CDR3 is CSVSRLRYRGKVRNAEAFF. The CDR3 DNA sequence: TGCAGCGTTTCCAGATTGAGATATAGGGGTAAAGTACGTAACGCTGAAGCTTTCTTT.

The chain carries TRBV6-1 and TRBJ2-5; 10 positions match TRBD1. The CDR3 runs to 14 residues. The junction had 10 bases not matched to a gene; V was cut back by 11 bases and J by 4 bases. From germline, CDR1 is MNHNS and CDR2 SASEGT. CDR3 loop: CAGHSGTGVETQYF. The CDR3 coding sequence is TGTGCCGGTCACTCCGGGACAGGGGTAGAGACCCAGTACTTC.

Points on this clonotype: Its ends do not fully match the called genes, so a read error is possible. The chain has TRBV10-3 and TRBJ2-2, with a weak D call TRBD1 (7 bases). CDR3 length equals 16 residues. Germline CDR1 reads ENHRY; CDR2 reads SYGVKD. The CDR3 DNA reads as TGTGCCATCAGCAGTACAGGGGAGGTGGGCACCGCGGAGCTGTTTTTT. Its translation: CAISSTGEVGTAELFF.

This clonotype has just a few counts. The junction shows a germline mismatch at one end, possibly a read error. This CDR3 reads CSVDLEEGLYEQHF. In DNA, the CDR3 is TGCAGCGTTGATTTGGAGGAGGGCTTATACGAGCAGCACTTC. This sequence joins TRBV29-1 and TRBJ2-7, with a weak D call TRBD2 (6 bases). The CDR3 is 14 amino acids. Germline values: CDR1 SQVTM, CDR2 ANQGSEA.

Remarks on this clonotype: One junction end disagrees with the germline gene, perhaps due to a read error. V gene TRBV29-1 combines with J gene TRBJ1-5; D gene unclear. CDR3 length: 13 residues. Germline assignment: CDR1 SQVTM and CDR2 ANQGSEA. The DNA for the CDR3 is TGCAGCGTACGCGAACATAGCAATCAGCCTCAGCATTTT. Translation: CSVREHSNQPQHF.

Concerning this clonotype itself: A read error may produce the germline difference seen at one junction end. V usage is TRBV7-9 and J usage is TRBJ2-6; possible D gene TRBD2, 7 bases. CDR3 size: 20 residues. Germline V CDR1 and CDR2: SEHNR, FQNEAQ (reference sequence). The CDR3 sequence: CTSSLGGTSVLFSGANVLTF. The CDR3 coding sequence is TGTACCAGCAGCTTAGGGGGAACTAGCGTATTATTCTCTGGGGCCAACGTCCTGACTTTC.

Concerning this clonotype itself: This may stem from a read error, because a much larger clone lies one nucleotide away. The chain joins TRBV5-5 to TRBJ2-3; TRBD2 is a possible D gene (6 bases). The V end was cut by 0 bases, the J end by 5 bases, with 13 bases between. The CDR3 is 15 residues long. From germline, CDR1 is SGHKS and CDR2 YYEKEE (reference sequence). The CDR3 here is CASSLVVREVDTQYF. CDR3 nucleotides: TGTGCCAGCAGCTTGGTGGTGCGGGAAGTAGATACGCAGTATTTT. Using reference TRBV5-5 and TRBJ2-3 for the parts outside the CDR3, the full variable domain is DAGVTQSPTHLIKTRGQQVTLRCSPISGHKSVSWYQQVLGQGPQFIFQYYEKEERGRGNFPDRFSARQFPNYSSELNVNALLLGDSALYLCASSLVVREVDTQYFGPGTRLTVL.

The chain carries TRBV29-1 and TRBJ2-1; D might be TRBD2 (6 bases). V was cut by 7 bases and J by 7 bases, with 14 bases left in between. This CDR3 comprises 12 residues. Germline V CDR1 and CDR2: SQVTM, ANQGSEA. CDR3 sequence: CSGDRGFNEQFF. CDR3 in DNA: TGCAGCGGAGATCGGGGGTTTAATGAGCAGTTCTTC.

The V and J genes are TRBV10-3 and TRBJ2-1; the match to TRBD2 covers 8 bases. Trimming took 3 bases from V and 10 from J; bases not matched to a gene: 5. This CDR3 is built from 13 residues. Germline V CDR1 and CDR2: ENHRY, SYGVKD. CDR3 sequence: CAISENSGTEQFF. Written as DNA, the CDR3 is TGTGCCATCAGTGAAAATAGCGGGACGGAGCAGTTCTTC.

This clonotype was observed at least ten times. V gene TRBV5-5 combines with J gene TRBJ2-1, with D unclear. The CDR3 is made up of 14 amino acids. Trimming took 4 bases from V and 8 from J, leaving 16 bases between them. Per germline, CDR1 SGHKS and CDR2 YYEKEE (reference sequence). This chain's CDR3 is CASSPTIVEDEQFF. In nucleotides, the CDR3 is TGTGCCAGCAGCCCAACCATAGTAGAGGATGAGCAGTTCTTC.

This clonotype has only a few counts. This sequence may be a read error, since a much larger clone differs from it by one base. This chain joins TRBV10-2 and TRBJ2-1; 8 bases fit TRBD1. This CDR3 spans 13 amino acids. Germline values: CDR1 WSHSY, CDR2 SAAADI. The CDR3 region has the DNA TGCGCCAGCAGAGGACTACAGGGGGGTGAGCAGCTCTTC. The encoded protein is CASRGLQGGEQLF.